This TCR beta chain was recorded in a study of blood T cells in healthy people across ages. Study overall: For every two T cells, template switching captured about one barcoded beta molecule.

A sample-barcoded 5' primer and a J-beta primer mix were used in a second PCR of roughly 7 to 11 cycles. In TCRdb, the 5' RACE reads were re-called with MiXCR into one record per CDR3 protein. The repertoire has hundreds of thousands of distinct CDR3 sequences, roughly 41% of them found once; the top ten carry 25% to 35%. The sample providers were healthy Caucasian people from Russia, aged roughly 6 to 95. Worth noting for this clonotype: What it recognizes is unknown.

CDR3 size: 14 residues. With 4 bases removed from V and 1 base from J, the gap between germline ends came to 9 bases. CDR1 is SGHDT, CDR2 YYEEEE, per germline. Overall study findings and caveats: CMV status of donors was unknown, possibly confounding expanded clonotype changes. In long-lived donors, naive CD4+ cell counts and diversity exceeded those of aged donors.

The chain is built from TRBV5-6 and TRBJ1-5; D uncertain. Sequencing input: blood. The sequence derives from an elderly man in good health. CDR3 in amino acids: CASSDRRSNQPQHF. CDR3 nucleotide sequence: TGTGCCAGCAGCGACCGACGGAGCAATCAGCCCCAGCATTTT.